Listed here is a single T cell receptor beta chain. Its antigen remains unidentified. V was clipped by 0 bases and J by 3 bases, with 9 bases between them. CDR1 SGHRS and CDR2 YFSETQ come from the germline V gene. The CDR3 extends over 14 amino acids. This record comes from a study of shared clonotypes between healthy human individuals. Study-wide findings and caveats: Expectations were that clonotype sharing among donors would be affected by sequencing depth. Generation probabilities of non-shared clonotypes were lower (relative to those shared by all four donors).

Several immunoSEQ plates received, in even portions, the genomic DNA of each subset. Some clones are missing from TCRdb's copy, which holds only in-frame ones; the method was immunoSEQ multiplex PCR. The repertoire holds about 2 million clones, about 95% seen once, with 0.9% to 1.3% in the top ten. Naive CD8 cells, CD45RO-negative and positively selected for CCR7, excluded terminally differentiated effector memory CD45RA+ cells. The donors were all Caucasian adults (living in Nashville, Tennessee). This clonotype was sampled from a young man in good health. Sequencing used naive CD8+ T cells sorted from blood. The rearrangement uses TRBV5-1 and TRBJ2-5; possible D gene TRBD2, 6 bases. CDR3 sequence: CASSLAWGEETQYF. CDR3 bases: TGCGCCAGCAGCTTGGCCTGGGGGGAAGAGACCCAGTACTTC.